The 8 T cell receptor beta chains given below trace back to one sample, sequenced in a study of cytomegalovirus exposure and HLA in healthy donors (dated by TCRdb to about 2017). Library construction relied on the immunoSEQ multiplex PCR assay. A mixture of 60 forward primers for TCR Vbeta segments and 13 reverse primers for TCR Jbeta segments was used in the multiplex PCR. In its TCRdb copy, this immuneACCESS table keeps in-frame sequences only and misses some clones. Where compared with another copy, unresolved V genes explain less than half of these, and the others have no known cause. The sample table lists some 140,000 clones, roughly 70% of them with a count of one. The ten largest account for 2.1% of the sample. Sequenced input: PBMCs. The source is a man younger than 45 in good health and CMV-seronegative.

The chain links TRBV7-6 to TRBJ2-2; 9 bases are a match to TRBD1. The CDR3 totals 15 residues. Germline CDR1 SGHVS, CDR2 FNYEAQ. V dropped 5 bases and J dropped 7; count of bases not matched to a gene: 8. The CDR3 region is CASSPTGGSGGELFF. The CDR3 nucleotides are TGTGCCAGCAGCCCGACAGGGGGGTCCGGCGGGGAGCTGTTTTTT.

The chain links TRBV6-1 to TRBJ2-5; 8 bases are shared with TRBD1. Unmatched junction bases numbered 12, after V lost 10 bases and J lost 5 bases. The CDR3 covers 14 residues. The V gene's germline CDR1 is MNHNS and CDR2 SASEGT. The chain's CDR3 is CATRARTGRETQYF. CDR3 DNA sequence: TGTGCCACCCGGGCTCGGACAGGGAGGGAGACCCAGTACTTC.

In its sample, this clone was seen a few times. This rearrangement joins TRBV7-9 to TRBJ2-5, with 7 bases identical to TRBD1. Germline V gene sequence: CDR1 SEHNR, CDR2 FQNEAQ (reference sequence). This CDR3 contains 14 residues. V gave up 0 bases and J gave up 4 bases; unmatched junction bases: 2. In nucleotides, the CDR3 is TGTGCCAGCAGCTTAGCAGGGGGCGGAGAGACCCAGTACTTC. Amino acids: CASSLAGGGETQYF.

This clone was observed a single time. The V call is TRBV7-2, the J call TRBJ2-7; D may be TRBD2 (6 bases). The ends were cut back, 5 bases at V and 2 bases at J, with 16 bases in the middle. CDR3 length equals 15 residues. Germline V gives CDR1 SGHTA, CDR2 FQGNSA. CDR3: CASSQTGLITYEQYF. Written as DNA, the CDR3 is TGTGCCAGCAGCCAGACGGGACTGATTACCTACGAGCAGTACTTC.

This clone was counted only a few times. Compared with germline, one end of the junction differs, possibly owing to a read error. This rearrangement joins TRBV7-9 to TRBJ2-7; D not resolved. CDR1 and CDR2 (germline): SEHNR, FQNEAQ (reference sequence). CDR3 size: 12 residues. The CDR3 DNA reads TGTTCCAGCAGCTTAACGATGCGGGAGCAGTACTTC. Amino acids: CSSSLTMREQYF.

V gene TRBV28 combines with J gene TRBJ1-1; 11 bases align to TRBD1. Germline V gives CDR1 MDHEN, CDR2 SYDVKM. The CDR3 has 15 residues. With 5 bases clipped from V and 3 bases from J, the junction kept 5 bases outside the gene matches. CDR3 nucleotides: TGTGCCAGCAGTCGAGGACAGGGGGCTGACACTGAAGCTTTCTTT. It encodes CASSRGQGADTEAFF.

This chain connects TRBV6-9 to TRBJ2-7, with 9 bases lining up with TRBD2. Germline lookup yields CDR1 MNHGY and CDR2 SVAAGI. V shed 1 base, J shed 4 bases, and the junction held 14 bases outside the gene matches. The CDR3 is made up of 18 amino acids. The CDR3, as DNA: TGTGCCAGCAGTTATTTGGCTAGCGGGGTACAGAAATCTTACGAGCAGTACTTC. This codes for CASSYLASGVQKSYEQYF.

This CDR3 reads CASSPAVGLAGGKTSGANVLTF. The CDR3 DNA sequence: TGCGCCAGCAGCCCCGCTGTGGGACTAGCGGGGGGAAAAACCTCTGGGGCCAACGTCCTGACTTTC. The chain links TRBV10-1 to TRBJ2-6; 15 positions match TRBD2. Germline-derived CDR1 and CDR2 are WNHNN and SYGVQD (reference sequence). The CDR3 is 22 amino acids. The V gene end was trimmed by 6 bases and the J gene end by 0 bases; junction bases not matched to a gene: 15.